This TCR beta chain was captured in a study of shared clonotypes between healthy human individuals. Findings of the study overall: Naive CD4 clonotype sharing across four donors was around 5%.

As to this clone: The antigen remains unidentified.

CDR1 and CDR2 from the germline V gene are MDHEN and SYDVKM. V was cut by 10 bases and J by 2 bases, with 9 bases left in between. The CDR3 is 12 amino acids. Per the original methods: ImmunoSEQ junction-only sequences lacked quality scores, so their filtering differed. The data were produced by immunoSEQ multiplex PCR, yet TCRdb's version contains in-frame clones alone and is incomplete. Clone size and the V and J calls come from that table; the DNA yielded D and trimming. This sample has nearly 750,000 clones, with about two thirds found just once. V and J are TRBV28 and TRBJ1-5; D ambiguous. The clonotype originates from a woman aged 25-40 years in good health. Sequences were obtained from memory CD4+ T cells sorted from blood. The subset is: CD45RA-negative fraction. The CDR3, as DNA: TGTGCCACCACGGATCGCAATCAGCCCCAGCATTTT. This translates into CATTDRNQPQHF.